These 27 T cell receptor beta chains were sequenced from one sample in a study of metastatic and nonmetastatic thyroid tumors. Not a single patient had been given any form of treatment at any point before undergoing thyroid surgery. TCRdb re-analyzed the PCR reads using MiXCR. The sample includes 33,000 or so clones, around 7% of them seen just once. Sequencing was carried out using blood. These receptors came from a female donor with papillary thyroid cancer or a benign thyroid nodule (not recorded which). Some clones in this sample may be carry-over from other donors' samples.

There are many counts of this clone. The rearrangement joins TRBV28 to TRBJ2-2; 8 bases fit TRBD2. The CDR3 extends over 14 amino acids. Germline V CDR1 and CDR2: MDHEN, SYDVKM. V gave up 8 bases and J gave up 6 bases; unmatched junction bases: 8. As DNA, the CDR3 is TGTGCCAGCCTTCCGGGAGGGATTTCCGGGGAGCTGTTTTTT. This encodes CASLPGGISGELFF.

This clone was recorded at least ten times. V gene TRBV11-3 combines with J gene TRBJ2-7; 12 bases map to TRBD2. The CDR3 consists of 18 residues. V lost 10 bases, J lost 1 base, and 17 bases stayed unmatched. Germline-derived CDR1 and CDR2 are SGHNT and YENEEA. The CDR3 DNA reads TGTGCCAACCAAAAGACTAGCGGGAGTCCGGGGAGTTCCTACGAGCAGTACTTC. Protein: CANQKTSGSPGSSYEQYF.

In its sample, this clone was seen many times. The CDR3 DNA is TGTGCCAGCTCTAGGGGTCCCGCTAGCACAGATACGCAGTATTTT. Amino acids: CASSRGPASTDTQYF. This rearrangement joins TRBV18 to TRBJ2-3; D may be TRBD1 (5 bases). The CDR3 consists of 15 residues. Germline V lookup: CDR1 KGHSH, CDR2 LQKENI. Deletions cut 6 bases from V and 0 bases from J, with 13 bases between.

V gene TRBV5-6 combines with J gene TRBJ2-1, with 10 bases lining up with TRBD1. V was clipped by 4 bases and J by 7 bases; unmatched bases: 17. This CDR3 is 18 amino acids long. Germline CDR1 reads SGHDT; CDR2 reads YYEEEE. The CDR3 DNA is TGTGCCAGCAGCCCGATTGGACAGGGGGGAGTGCAGAGGAATGAGCAGTTCTTC. The encoded protein is CASSPIGQGGVQRNEQFF.

There are many counts of this clone. The chain is built from TRBV7-9 and TRBJ1-4, with a possible D match to TRBD1 (5 bases). Germline V CDR1 and CDR2: SEHNR, FQNEAQ (reference sequence). V lost 5 bases and J lost 2, with 18 bases in between. The CDR3 length is 17 residues. The CDR3 spells CASSPQPMGRTNEKLFF. CDR3 DNA: TGTGCCAGCAGCCCCCAACCTATGGGGCGGACTAATGAAAAACTGTTTTTT. Based on the CDR3 plus reference TRBV7-9 and TRBJ1-4, the full variable domain is DTGVSQNPRHKITKRGQNVTFRCDPISEHNRLYWYRQTLGQGPEFLTYFQNEAQLEKSRLLSDRFSAERPKGSFSTLEIQRTEQGDSAMYLCASSPQPMGRTNEKLFFGSGTQLSVL.

This clone appeared many times. The chain employs TRBV4-3 and TRBJ1-2; TRBD1 matches at 7 bases. The germline V gene has CDR1 LGHNA and CDR2 YSLEER. This CDR3 spans 13 amino acids. V shed 0 bases, J shed 14 bases, and the junction held 9 bases outside the gene matches. Written as DNA, the CDR3 is TGCGCCAGCAGCCAAGACCCGGGACAGTTAGGAACCTTC. Encoded protein: CASSQDPGQLGTF.

The rearrangement links TRBV2 to TRBJ2-7; the match to TRBD2 covers 9 bases. J lost 3 bases, V lost 4 bases, and 1 base had no gene match. CDR1 is SNHLY, CDR2 FYNNEI, per germline. This CDR3 has 13 residues. This chain's CDR3 is CASSGSGGYEQYF. In nucleotides, the CDR3 is TGTGCCAGCAGTGGTAGCGGGGGCTACGAGCAGTACTTC.

This clone was seen at least ten times. The chain couples TRBV19 to TRBJ2-3, with TRBD2 matching 12 bases. Germline trimming cut 7 bases from V and 5 bases from J; bases unmatched to any gene: 7. In germline, CDR1 is LNHDA, CDR2 SQIVND (reference sequence). The CDR3 loop spans 15 amino acids. The CDR3 reads CASTLAGGQLDTQYF. CDR3 coding DNA: TGTGCCAGTACCCTAGCGGGGGGGCAATTAGATACGCAGTATTTT.

This clone was observed many times. The genes are TRBV18 and TRBJ1-2, with 7 bases aligning to TRBD1. In germline, CDR1 is KGHSH, CDR2 LQKENI. V lost 0 bases and J lost 8; bases outside the gene matches: 21. The CDR3 loop spans 19 amino acids. This CDR3 reads CASSPPKAGGRFRTDGYTF. For the CDR3, the DNA is TGTGCCAGCTCACCACCCAAAGCAGGGGGGCGTTTCAGGACAGACGGCTACACCTTC.

The V and J genes are TRBV2 and TRBJ1-2; no definite D call. The germline V gene has CDR1 SNHLY and CDR2 FYNNEI. The CDR3 has 13 amino acids. V lost 4 bases and J lost 6, with 12 bases in between. The CDR3 DNA is TGTGCCAGCAGTGTAAGTACACGGGATGGCTACACCTTC. Translation: CASSVSTRDGYTF.

A word on this clone: This may be a read error, as it is one base from a much larger clone. The same CDR3 arises from other DNA sequences in this sample as well. V and J are TRBV7-2 and TRBJ1-1, with 9 bases that match TRBD1. Germline loops: CDR1 SGHTA, CDR2 FQGNSA. The CDR3 covers 15 residues. V trimming: 5 bases; J trimming: 3 bases; junction bases outside the gene matches: 7. The CDR3 DNA sequence: TGTGCCAGCAGCCTTACAGGGGGCCGGCACACTGAAGCTTTCTTT. Protein product: CASSLTGGRHTEAFF.

This clone was observed many times. This chain connects TRBV9 to TRBJ2-1, with 7 nucleotides matching TRBD2. This CDR3 contains 15 residues. Germline CDR1 and CDR2: SGDLS and YYNGEE. V shed 0 bases, J shed 1 base, and the junction held 1 base outside the gene matches. The CDR3 sequence: CASSVEAGSYNEQFF. The CDR3 DNA reads TGTGCCAGCAGCGTAGAAGCGGGATCCTACAATGAGCAGTTCTTC.

This clone was seen at least ten times. V gene TRBV7-8 combines with J gene TRBJ2-5; the match to TRBD2 covers 9 bases. Germline CDR1 and CDR2: SGHVS and FQNEAQ. Trimming at V came to 1 base and at J to 1 base, leaving 4 bases not matched to a gene. This CDR3 is 16 amino acids long. CDR3 residues: CASSLGGGRVQETQYF. The DNA for the CDR3 is TGTGCCAGCAGCTTAGGGGGCGGGAGGGTCCAAGAGACCCAGTACTTC.

This clone was seen only a few times. The rearrangement uses TRBV19 and TRBJ2-2; 14 bases are shared with TRBD2. Losses at the gene ends were 4 bases for V and 1 base for J; bases not matched to a gene: 14. The CDR3 runs 21 residues. Germline values: CDR1 LNHDA, CDR2 SQIVND (reference sequence). In nucleotides, the CDR3 is TGTGCCAGTAGTACCCACGTGGGACTAGCGGGAGTTGGAAGGAACACCGGGGAGCTGTTTTTT. Protein product: CASSTHVGLAGVGRNTGELFF.

A few counts support this clone. The V gene is TRBV24-1, the J gene TRBJ2-5; 7 bases align to TRBD2. Germline V CDR1 and CDR2: KGHDR, SFDVKD. The CDR3 spans 16 residues. J gave up 5 bases and V 0 bases, and 8 bases lay outside the gene matches. The CDR3 DNA sequence: TGTGCCACCAGTGATTTGAATGCGGGAGCGTTGGAGACCCAGTACTTC. Translation gives CATSDLNAGALETQYF.

The CDR3 DNA is TGTGCCAGCAGCTTGGGGGCAGGGGGCGCGGGTGGATACAATGAGCAGTTCTTC. It translates to CASSLGAGGAGGYNEQFF. This chain links TRBV11-1 with TRBJ2-1; TRBD1 matches 8 bases. V gave up 3 bases and J gave up 4 bases; unmatched junction bases: 14. The CDR3 runs 18 residues. Per the germline V gene, CDR1 is SGHAT and CDR2 is FQDESV (reference sequence). Full variable domain (missing parts from reference TRBV11-1 and TRBJ2-1): EAEVAQSPRYKITEKSQAVAFWCDPISGHATLYWYRQILGQGPELLVQFQDESVVDDSQLPKDRFSAERLKGVDSTLKIQPAELGDSAMYLCASSLGAGGAGGYNEQFFGPGTRLTVL.

This clone was found many times. The V call is TRBV11-2, the J call TRBJ2-4; tentatively, D is TRBD2 (6 bases). CDR3 length: 14 residues. V was trimmed by 1 base and J by 7 bases, leaving 11 bases between them. The germline V gene has CDR1 SGHAT and CDR2 FQNNGV. The CDR3 nucleotides read TGTGCCAGCAGCTTAGGCTCTAGCGTTAACATTCAGTACTTC. This translates into CASSLGSSVNIQYF.

In this sample, this clone turned up many times. DNA for the CDR3: TGTGCCAGCAGCGACCCTAGCGGGGGGGCCTACGAGCAGTACTTC. The encoded protein is CASSDPSGGAYEQYF. The chain combines TRBV2 with TRBJ2-7, with 12 bases lining up with TRBD2. V trimming: 6 bases; J trimming: 2 bases; junction bases outside the gene matches: 5. From germline, CDR1 is SNHLY and CDR2 FYNNEI. This CDR3 has 15 residues.

This clone has more than one count but fewer than ten. The chain employs TRBV28 and TRBJ1-2; D is perhaps TRBD1 (5 bases). The CDR3 has 17 residues. The germline CDR1 and CDR2 sequences are MDHEN and SYDVKM. V shed 6 bases and J shed 4 bases, with 24 bases lying between them. The CDR3 protein is CASSTRGRKWSSYGYTF. The CDR3 DNA follows: TGTGCCAGCAGCACAAGGGGCAGGAAGTGGAGTAGCTATGGCTACACCTTC.

This clone showed up many times. The CDR3 DNA sequence: TGTGCCAGCAGCGCAATACTTGGGGAGCAGTTCTTC. Translated, it gives CASSAILGEQFF. This chain joins TRBV9 and TRBJ2-1, with no clear D. Germline-derived CDR1 and CDR2 are SGDLS and YYNGEE. V dropped 3 bases and J dropped 10 bases, with 11 bases sitting between them. This CDR3 is 12 amino acids long.

This clone was counted at least ten times. The rearrangement links TRBV28 to TRBJ2-3; D gene unclear. Germline CDR1 is MDHEN and CDR2 is SYDVKM. Trimming took 5 bases from V and 3 from J, leaving 18 bases between them. The CDR3 spans 16 residues. The CDR3 spells CASSTPIAAETDTQYF. The CDR3, as DNA: TGTGCCAGCAGTACCCCGATCGCAGCCGAGACAGATACGCAGTATTTT.

This clone was counted ten times or more. The chain carries TRBV10-1 and TRBJ1-1; a possible D gene is TRBD1 (5 bases). CDR3 length: 14 residues. Germline CDR1 is WNHNN and CDR2 is SYGVQD (reference sequence). Trimming shortened V by 3 bases and J by 1 base, and 9 bases separated the two germline ends. The CDR3 region is CASSDGGKNTEAFF. DNA for the CDR3: TGCGCCAGCAGTGACGGGGGAAAGAACACTGAAGCTTTCTTT.

This clone has at least ten counts. The chain joins TRBV10-2 to TRBJ2-5; D is perhaps TRBD2 (5 bases). V lost 3 bases to trimming and J lost 4 bases, with 15 bases between them. Germline-derived CDR1 and CDR2 are WSHSY and SAAADI. The CDR3 has 15 amino acids. The CDR3 loop is CASSESGSVGETQYF. CDR3 nucleotide sequence: TGCGCCAGCAGTGAATCTGGGAGTGTAGGAGAGACCCAGTACTTC.

At least ten counts were recorded for this clone. J is TRBJ2-7 and V is TRBV19, with D possibly matching TRBD1 (5 bases). The ends were cut back, 1 base at V and 3 bases at J, with 10 bases in the middle. This CDR3 has 14 amino acids. CDR1 is LNHDA, CDR2 SQIVND, per germline (reference sequence). For the CDR3, the DNA is TGTGCCAGTAGTATAGGCACAGGAGACTACGAGCAGTACTTC. Its translation is CASSIGTGDYEQYF.

About this clone itself: With a much larger clone just one base away, this may be a read error. The rearrangement links TRBV18 to TRBJ1-1; 11 positions agree with TRBD1. This CDR3 has 17 residues. With 4 bases clipped from V and 3 bases from J, the junction kept 10 bases outside the gene matches. The germline V gene has CDR1 KGHSH and CDR2 LQKENI. The CDR3, as DNA: TGTGCCAGCTCACGACGGACAGGGGGCGCGACGTACACTGAAGCTTTCTTT. Protein sequence: CASSRRTGGATYTEAFF.

About this clone: Since a much larger clone is just one base distant, this may be a read error. The same CDR3 is also encoded by other DNA sequences in this sample. This chain links TRBV5-1 with TRBJ2-7, with D perhaps given as TRBD1 or TRBD2 (5 bases each). CDR3 length equals 12 residues. Trimming removed 0 bases at V and 5 bases at J, with 6 bases between. CDR1 is SGHRS, CDR2 YFSETQ, per germline. In DNA, the CDR3 is TGCGCCAGCAGCTTGGTGGGGGACGAGCAGTACTTC. The encoded protein is CASSLVGDEQYF.

This clone has ten or more counts. V and J are TRBV12-3 or TRBV12-4 and TRBJ1-4, with 8 bases identical to TRBD1. The CDR3 is 16 residues long. Germline trimming cut 6 bases from V and 7 bases from J; bases unmatched to any gene: 13. Written as DNA, the CDR3 is TGTGCCAGCAGATCAAACGTGGGACAGGTTCTTGAAAAACTGTTTTTT. Protein product: CASRSNVGQVLEKLFF.